This T cell receptor (beta chain) was recorded in a study of blood T cell repertoires in COVID-19. Study-level information: Material from acute and convalescent COVID-19 was sourced from the United States, Italy and Spain. From T cells, B-cell-depleted T cells, or PBMCs came the material, which was cDNA or gDNA.

Some clones are missing from TCRdb's copy, which holds only in-frame ones; the method was immunoSEQ multiplex PCR. The sample lists a few hundred thousand clones, around 83% occurring once. Germline V CDR1 and CDR2: SGHTA, FQGTGA. This CDR3 comprises 14 residues. Trimming took off 5 bases at V and 0 bases at J, with 7 bases between the two ends. Specimen: peripheral blood. The chain links TRBV7-3 to TRBJ2-2; D gene ambiguous. The clonotype originates from a woman aged 18-29 years with acute or convalescent COVID-19. CDR3 sequence: CASSQNANTGELFF. CDR3 DNA: TGTGCCAGCAGCCAAAATGCGAACACCGGGGAGCTGTTTTTT.